This T cell receptor (beta chain) was identified in a study of blood T cell repertoires in COVID-19. As for the study in general: PBMCs, B-cell-depleted T cells, or T cells were the source of the cDNA or gDNA that made up the material.

Per the study methods: Cell counts per sample came from amplifying reference gene primers. The table came from immunoSEQ multiplex PCR; TCRdb's copy has only in-frame clones and leaves some out. V, J and clone size were drawn from that table, and D and trimming were deduced from the DNA. The data contain some 390,000 clones, approximately 89% of them singletons. Germline CDR1 SGHRS, CDR2 YFSETQ. Deletions cut 3 bases from V and 4 bases from J, with 7 bases between. This CDR3 has 13 residues. Seattle's enrolled individuals joined amid active infection and were then monitored longitudinally. This clonotype was obtained from a woman aged 40 to 49 with COVID-19, enrolled during active disease. The genes are TRBV5-1 and TRBJ2-2, with D uncertain. Source material: peripheral blood. Here the CDR3 reads CASSSYSTGELFF. The CDR3 DNA is TGCGCCAGCAGCTCGTACTCCACCGGGGAGCTGTTTTTT. Drawing the rest from reference TRBV5-1 and TRBJ2-2, the complete variable domain is KAGVTQTPRYLIKTRGQQVTLSCSPISGHRSVSWYQQTPGQGLQFLFEYFSETQRNKGNFPGRFSGRQFSNSRSEMNVSTLELGDSALYLCASSSYSTGELFFGEGSRLTVL.